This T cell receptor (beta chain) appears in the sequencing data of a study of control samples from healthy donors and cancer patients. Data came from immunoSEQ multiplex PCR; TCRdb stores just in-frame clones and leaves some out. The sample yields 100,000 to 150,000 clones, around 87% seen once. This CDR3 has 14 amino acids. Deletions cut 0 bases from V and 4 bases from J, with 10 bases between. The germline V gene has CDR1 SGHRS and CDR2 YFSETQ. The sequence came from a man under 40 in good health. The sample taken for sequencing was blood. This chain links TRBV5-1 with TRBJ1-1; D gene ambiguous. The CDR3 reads CASSLVTAVTEAFF. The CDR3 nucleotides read TGCGCCAGCAGCTTGGTGACCGCGGTCACTGAAGCTTTCTTT.